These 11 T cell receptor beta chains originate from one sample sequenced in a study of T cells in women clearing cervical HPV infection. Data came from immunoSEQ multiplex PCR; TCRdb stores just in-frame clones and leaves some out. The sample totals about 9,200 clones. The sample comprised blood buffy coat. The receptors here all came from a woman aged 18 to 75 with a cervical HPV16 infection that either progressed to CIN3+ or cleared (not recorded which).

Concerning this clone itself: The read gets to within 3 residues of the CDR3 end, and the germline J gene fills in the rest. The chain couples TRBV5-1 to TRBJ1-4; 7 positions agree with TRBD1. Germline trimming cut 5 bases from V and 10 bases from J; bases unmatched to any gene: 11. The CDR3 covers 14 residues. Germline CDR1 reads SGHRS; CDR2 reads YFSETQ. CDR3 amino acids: CASSNLDRVGKLFF. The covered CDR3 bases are TGCGCCAGCAGTAACTTAGACAGGGTCGGAAAA.

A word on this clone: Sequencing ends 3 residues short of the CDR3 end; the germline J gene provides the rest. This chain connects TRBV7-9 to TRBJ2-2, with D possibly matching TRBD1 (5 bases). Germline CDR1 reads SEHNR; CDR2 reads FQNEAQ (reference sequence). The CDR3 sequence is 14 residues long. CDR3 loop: CASSFGQGNEKLFF. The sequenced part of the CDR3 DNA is TGTGCCAGCAGCTTCGGCCAGGGTAATGAAAAG.

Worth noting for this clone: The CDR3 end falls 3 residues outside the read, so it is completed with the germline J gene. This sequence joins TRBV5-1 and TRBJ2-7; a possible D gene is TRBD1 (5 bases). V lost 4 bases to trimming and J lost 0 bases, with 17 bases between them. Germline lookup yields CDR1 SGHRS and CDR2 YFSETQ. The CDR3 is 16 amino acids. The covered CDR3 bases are TGCGCCAGCAGCAACACAGGCTTCTTAACCTCCTACGAG. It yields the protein CASSNTGFLTSYE. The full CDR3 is CASSNTGFLTSYEQYF.

The CDR3 loop is CASSLLTVDYDYTF. The CDR3 bases that were read are TGTGCCAGCAGCTTATTAACAGTCGACTACGAC. V gene TRBV7-8 combines with J gene TRBJ1-2; D is undetermined. Coverage ceases 3 residues before the CDR3 finishes, and the germline J gene fills in the end. This CDR3 has 14 residues. Germline values: CDR1 SGHVS, CDR2 FQNEAQ.

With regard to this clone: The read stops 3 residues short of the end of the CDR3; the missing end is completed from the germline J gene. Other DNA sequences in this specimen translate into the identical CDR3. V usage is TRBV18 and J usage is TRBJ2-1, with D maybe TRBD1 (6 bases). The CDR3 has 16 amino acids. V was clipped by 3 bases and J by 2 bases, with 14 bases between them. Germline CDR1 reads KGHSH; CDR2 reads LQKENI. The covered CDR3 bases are TGTGCCAGCTCACCCCCGGACAGAATGACCTACAATGAG. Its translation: CASSPPDRMTYNE. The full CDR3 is CASSPPDRMTYNEQFF.

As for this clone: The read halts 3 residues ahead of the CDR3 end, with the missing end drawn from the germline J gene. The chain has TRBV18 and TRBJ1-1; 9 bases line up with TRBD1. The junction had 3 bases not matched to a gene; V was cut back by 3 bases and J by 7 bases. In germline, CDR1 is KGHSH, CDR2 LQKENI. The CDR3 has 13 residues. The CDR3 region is CASSPDRGSEAFF. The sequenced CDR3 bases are TGTGCCAGCTCACCGGACAGGGGAAGTGAA.

The CDR3 sequence is CSAQSGTAIKTQYF. The CDR3 DNA, read in part, is TGCAGCGCACAATCCGGGACTGCGATCAAGACG. This chain joins TRBV29-1 and TRBJ2-3; TRBD2 is a possible D gene (6 bases). The sequence runs out 3 residues before the end of the CDR3; the remainder is reconstructed from the germline J gene. CDR3 length equals 14 residues. Germline values: CDR1 SQVTM, CDR2 ANQGSEA.

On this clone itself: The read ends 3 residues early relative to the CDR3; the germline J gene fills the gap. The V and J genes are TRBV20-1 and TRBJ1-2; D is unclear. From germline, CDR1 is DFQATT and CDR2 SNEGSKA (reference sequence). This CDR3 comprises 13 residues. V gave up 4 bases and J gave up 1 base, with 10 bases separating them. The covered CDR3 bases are TGCAGTGCTACCCACGGCGGTAACTATGGC. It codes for CSATHGGNYG. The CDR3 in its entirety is CSATHGGNYGYTF.

The CDR3 spells CASSLAPQGVDTEAFF. The sequenced CDR3 bases are TGCGCCAGCAGCTTGGCGCCACAGGGGGTTGACACTGAA. The chain uses TRBV5-1 and TRBJ1-1, with TRBD1 matching over 8 bases. The sequence runs out 3 residues before the end of the CDR3; the remainder is reconstructed from the germline J gene. J was trimmed by 3 bases and V by 0 bases; bases with no gene match: 7. Germline V CDR1 and CDR2: SGHRS, YFSETQ. The CDR3 length is 16 residues.

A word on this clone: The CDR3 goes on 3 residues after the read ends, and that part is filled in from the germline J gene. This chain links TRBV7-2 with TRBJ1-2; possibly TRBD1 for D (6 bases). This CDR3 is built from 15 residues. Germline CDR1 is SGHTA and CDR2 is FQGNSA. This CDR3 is CASSPGLAGGLSYTF. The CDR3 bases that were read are TGTGCCAGCAGCCCTGGACTAGCGGGGGGGCTGTCC.

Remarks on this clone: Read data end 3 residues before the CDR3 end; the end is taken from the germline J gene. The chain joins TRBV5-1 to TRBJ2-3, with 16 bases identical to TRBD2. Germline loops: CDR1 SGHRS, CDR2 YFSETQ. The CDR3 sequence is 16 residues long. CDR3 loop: CASSQGLAGGVETQYF. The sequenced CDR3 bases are TGCGCCAGCAGCCAGGGACTAGCGGGGGGGGTAGAGACG.